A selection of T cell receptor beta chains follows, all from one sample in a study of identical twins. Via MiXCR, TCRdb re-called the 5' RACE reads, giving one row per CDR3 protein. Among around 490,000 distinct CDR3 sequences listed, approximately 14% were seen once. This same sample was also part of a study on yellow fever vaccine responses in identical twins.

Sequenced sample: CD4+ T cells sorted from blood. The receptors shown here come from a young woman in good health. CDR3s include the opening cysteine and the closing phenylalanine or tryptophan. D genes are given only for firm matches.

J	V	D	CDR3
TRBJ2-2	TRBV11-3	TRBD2	CASSLKASGTNTGELFF
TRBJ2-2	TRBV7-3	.	CASSQGPTDAGELFF
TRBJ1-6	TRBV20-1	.	CSARVQGPNSPLHF
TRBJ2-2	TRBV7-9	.	CASSLTDITTGELFF
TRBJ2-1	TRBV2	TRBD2	CASSEAWTRLAYEQFF
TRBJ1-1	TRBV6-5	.	CASSYSGGGAFF
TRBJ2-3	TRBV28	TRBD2	CASSLLVAGGSTDTQYF
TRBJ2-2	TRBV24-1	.	CATSVLGRTGELFF
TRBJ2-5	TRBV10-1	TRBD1	CASSERQGLRETQYF
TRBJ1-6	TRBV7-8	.	CASKRMSRADSPLHF
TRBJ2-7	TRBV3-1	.	CASSPNLGEQYF
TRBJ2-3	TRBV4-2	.	CASSQDKADTQYF
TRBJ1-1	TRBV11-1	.	CASSLAYRGRGNTEAFF
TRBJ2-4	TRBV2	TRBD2	CASGSGLANIQYF
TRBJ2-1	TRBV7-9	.	CASSRQDEQFF
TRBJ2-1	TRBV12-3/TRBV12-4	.	CASSSGGYNEQFF